Sequencing of this TCR beta chain was carried out in a study of siplizumab effects on memory and regulatory T cells. Whole-study findings and limits: It seemed that naive T cells were more diverse than memory cells and were major contributors to the alloresponse.

Of note for this clone: What it binds is unknown.

Sequenced by immunoSEQ multiplex PCR; TCRdb stores in-frame clones only, minus some. The data hold 40,000 to 45,000 clones, with more than 80% observed a single time. The sequence derives from a human donor in good health. Sequences were obtained from naive CD4+ T cells sorted from blood.

The chain's CDR3 is CASSPPVLAGVHEQYF. Here the CDR3 DNA reads TGTGCCAGCTCACCACCCGTTCTAGCGGGAGTCCACGAGCAGTACTTC. The rearrangement uses TRBV18 and TRBJ2-7; 10 positions agree with TRBD2. This CDR3 contains 16 residues. With 0 bases clipped from V and 5 bases from J, the junction kept 7 bases outside the gene matches. Germline CDR1 reads KGHSH; CDR2 reads LQKENI.